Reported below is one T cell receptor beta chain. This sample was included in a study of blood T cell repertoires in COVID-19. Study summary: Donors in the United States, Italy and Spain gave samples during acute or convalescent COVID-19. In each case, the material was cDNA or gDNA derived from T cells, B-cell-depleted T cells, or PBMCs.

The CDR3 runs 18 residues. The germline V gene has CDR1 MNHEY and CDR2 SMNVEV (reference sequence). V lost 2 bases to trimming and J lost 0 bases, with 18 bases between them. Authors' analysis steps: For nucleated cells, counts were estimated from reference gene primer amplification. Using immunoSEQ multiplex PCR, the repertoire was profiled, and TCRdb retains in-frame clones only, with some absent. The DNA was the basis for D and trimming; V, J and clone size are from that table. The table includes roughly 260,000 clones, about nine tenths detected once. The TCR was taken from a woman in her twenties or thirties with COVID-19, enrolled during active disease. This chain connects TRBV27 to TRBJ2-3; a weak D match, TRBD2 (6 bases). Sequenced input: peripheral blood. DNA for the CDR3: TGTGCCAGCAGTTTAATTCTGCGAGGCGGGACTAGCACAGATACGCAGTATTTT. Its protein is CASSLILRGGTSTDTQYF.